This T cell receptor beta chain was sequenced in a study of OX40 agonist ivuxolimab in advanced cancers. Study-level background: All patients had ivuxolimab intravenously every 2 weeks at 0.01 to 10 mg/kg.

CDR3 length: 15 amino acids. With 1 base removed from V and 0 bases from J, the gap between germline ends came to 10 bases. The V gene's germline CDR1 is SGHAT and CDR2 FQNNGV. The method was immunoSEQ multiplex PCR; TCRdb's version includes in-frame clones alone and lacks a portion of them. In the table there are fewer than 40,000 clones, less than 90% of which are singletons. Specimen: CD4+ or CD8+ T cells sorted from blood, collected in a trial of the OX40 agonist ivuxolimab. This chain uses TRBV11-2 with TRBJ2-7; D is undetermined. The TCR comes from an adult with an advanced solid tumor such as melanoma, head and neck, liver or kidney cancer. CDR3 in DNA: TGTGCCAGCAGCTTAGGTCTGTACAGCTCCTACGAGCAGTACTTC. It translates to CASSLGLYSSYEQYF.